This entry lists 16 T cell receptor beta chains sequenced from one sample in a study of OX40 agonist ivuxolimab in advanced cancers. The table came from immunoSEQ multiplex PCR; TCRdb's copy has only in-frame clones and leaves some out. The table lists 70,000 or so clones, roughly 84% of them singletons. Specimen: CD4+ or CD8+ T cells sorted from blood, collected in a trial of the OX40 agonist ivuxolimab. These receptors were taken from an adult with an advanced solid tumor such as melanoma, head and neck, liver or kidney cancer.

This clone was counted between two and nine times. V and J are TRBV2 and TRBJ1-6; 9 bases match TRBD1. The CDR3 contains 14 residues. V shed 6 bases and J 10 bases; nucleotides not matched to a gene: 7. CDR1 is SNHLY, CDR2 FYNNEI, per germline. The CDR3 nucleotides are TGTGCCAGCAGGGGCGGGACAGGGAGATCACCCCTCCACTTT. As protein: CASRGGTGRSPLHF.

The chain has TRBV6-5 and TRBJ1-5; 9 nucleotides agree with TRBD1. The J segment lost 3 bases and the V segment lost 4 bases, leaving 7 bases of the junction unmatched. The CDR3 has 16 amino acids. CDR1 is MNHEY, CDR2 SVGAGI, per germline. The DNA of the CDR3 is TGTGCCAGCAGTTCGGGACAGGGCATTCCCAATCAGCCCCAGCATTTT. Its translation: CASSSGQGIPNQPQHF.

This clone was observed once. This sequence joins TRBV9 and TRBJ2-5; D uncertain. The end of the DNA is better explained by TRBJ2-7, so the J call may be wrong. The CDR3 length is 14 residues. CDR1 is SGDLS, CDR2 YYNGEE, per germline. The CDR3 nucleotides are TGTGCCAGCAGCGCCAACCTGATCTCCTACGAGCAGTACTTC. This sequence encodes CASSANLISYEQYF.

The chain links TRBV28 to TRBJ2-5; D ambiguous. The CDR3 covers 13 residues. Trimming shortened V by 3 bases and J by 6 bases, and 11 bases separated the two germline ends. Germline V gene data show CDR1 as MDHEN and CDR2 as SYDVKM. CDR3 DNA: TGTGCCAGCAGTTTGACGGGTGCGAAGACCCAGTACTTC. It codes for CASSLTGAKTQYF.

The chain joins TRBV19 to TRBJ2-2, with D hard to call. V was trimmed by 1 base and J by 6 bases, leaving 9 bases between them. Per germline, CDR1 LNHDA and CDR2 SQIVND (reference sequence). This CDR3 region has 14 residues. The CDR3 region has the DNA TGTGCCAGTAGTATAGTTGGTGGGGCCGGGGAGCTGTTTTTT. Translated: CASSIVGGAGELFF.

The V and J genes are TRBV6-5 and TRBJ1-2; the match to TRBD1 covers 9 bases. CDR1 and CDR2 from the germline V gene are MNHEY and SVGAGI. Unmatched junction bases numbered 10, after V lost 11 bases and J lost 6 bases. This CDR3 has 13 amino acids. DNA for the CDR3: TGTGCCTCCCGACAGGGGGAAGTTCATGGCTACACCTTC. It is translated as CASRQGEVHGYTF.

The CDR3 region is CASSTNRVSGNTIYF. CDR3 sequence (DNA): TGTGCCAGCAGTACCAACAGGGTCTCTGGAAACACCATATATTTT. V usage is TRBV9 and J usage is TRBJ1-3, with a tentative D call TRBD1 (6 bases). Germline V lookup: CDR1 SGDLS, CDR2 YYNGEE. V lost 5 bases and J lost 0, with 12 bases in between. The CDR3 totals 15 residues.

The rearrangement joins TRBV10-3 to TRBJ2-3; TRBD2 aligns across 8 bases. V was clipped by 0 bases and J by 4 bases; unmatched bases: 3. The CDR3 is made up of 15 amino acids. Germline V gene sequence: CDR1 ENHRY, CDR2 SYGVKD. The CDR3 sequence: CAISESQRESDTQYF. The CDR3 bases are TGTGCCATCAGTGAGTCCCAGCGGGAGTCAGATACGCAGTATTTT.

The chain carries TRBV5-1 and TRBJ1-2, with 7 positions matching TRBD1. This CDR3 spans 13 amino acids. Germline loops: CDR1 SGHRS, CDR2 YFSETQ. V was clipped by 4 bases and J by 4 bases; unmatched bases: 4. The DNA for the CDR3 is TGCGCCAGCAGCCGGGGGACAGTCTATGGCTACACCTTC. It codes for CASSRGTVYGYTF. Filled out from reference TRBV5-1 and TRBJ1-2, the complete variable domain reads KAGVTQTPRYLIKTRGQQVTLSCSPISGHRSVSWYQQTPGQGLQFLFEYFSETQRNKGNFPGRFSGRQFSNSRSEMNVSTLELGDSALYLCASSRGTVYGYTFGSGTRLTVV.

This clone occurred a few times. The V gene is TRBV11-2, the J gene TRBJ1-2, with D perhaps matching TRBD1 (5 bases). With 0 bases removed from V and 7 bases from J, the gap between germline ends came to 18 bases. In germline, CDR1 is SGHAT, CDR2 FQNNGV. The CDR3 contains 16 residues. The CDR3: CASSLDRDSGLGGYTF. The CDR3 DNA reads as TGTGCCAGCAGCTTAGATCGAGATTCAGGGTTAGGTGGCTACACCTTC.

The chain carries TRBV7-6 and TRBJ2-1; D is ambiguous. The CDR3 spans 11 residues. V lost 4 bases and J 10 bases, leaving 8 bases between the germline ends. Germline V gives CDR1 SGHVS, CDR2 FNYEAQ. In DNA form, the CDR3 reads TGTGCCAGCAGCTCTCATATCGAGCAGTTCTTC. Amino acids: CASSSHIEQFF.

The chain couples TRBV28 to TRBJ2-1, with 11 bases lining up with TRBD1. The CDR3 runs 14 residues. The germline CDR1 and CDR2 sequences are MDHEN and SYDVKM. The V gene end was trimmed by 7 bases and the J gene end by 8 bases; junction bases not matched to a gene: 7. As DNA, the CDR3 is TGTGCCAGCACCAATGAGGGACAGGGGGATGAGCAGTTCTTC. Translated: CASTNEGQGDEQFF.

This clone was recorded a few times. V is TRBV6-4 and J is TRBJ1-1; a weak D match, TRBD1 (5 bases). The CDR3 totals 13 residues. CDR1 is MRHNA, CDR2 SNTAGT, per germline. Trimming left V 4 bases short and J 1 base short, with 7 bases between. In DNA form, the CDR3 reads TGTGCCAGCAGTGCCGACAGGAACACTGAAGCTTTCTTT. Translated, it gives CASSADRNTEAFF.

This chain links TRBV6-5 with TRBJ1-2; D gene uncertain. CDR1 MNHEY and CDR2 SVGAGI come from the germline V gene. The ends were cut back, 5 bases at V and 1 base at J, with 8 bases in the middle. This CDR3 region has 13 residues. The CDR3 loop reads CASSPGDNYGYTF. Here the CDR3 DNA reads TGTGCCAGCAGTCCCGGGGATAACTATGGCTACACCTTC.

The chain joins TRBV4-3 to TRBJ1-1; D is unresolved. Per the germline V gene, CDR1 is LGHNA and CDR2 is YSLEER. V was cut by 0 bases and J by 0 bases, with 17 bases left in between. This CDR3 has 18 residues. Written as DNA, the CDR3 is TGCGCCAGCAGCCAAGAAATGGTAGTTGGCGGGTTGAACACTGAAGCTTTCTTT. This translates into CASSQEMVVGGLNTEAFF.

The V and J genes are TRBV25-1 and TRBJ2-1, with TRBD2 as a possible D gene (5 bases). The CDR3 length is 14 residues. Per germline, CDR1 MGHDK and CDR2 SYGVNS. Trimming took off 6 bases at V and 8 bases at J, with 17 bases between the two ends. The CDR3 DNA reads TGTGCCAGCAGGGCACCCTCTTCCGGGGATGAGCAGTTCTTC. This sequence encodes CASRAPSSGDEQFF.